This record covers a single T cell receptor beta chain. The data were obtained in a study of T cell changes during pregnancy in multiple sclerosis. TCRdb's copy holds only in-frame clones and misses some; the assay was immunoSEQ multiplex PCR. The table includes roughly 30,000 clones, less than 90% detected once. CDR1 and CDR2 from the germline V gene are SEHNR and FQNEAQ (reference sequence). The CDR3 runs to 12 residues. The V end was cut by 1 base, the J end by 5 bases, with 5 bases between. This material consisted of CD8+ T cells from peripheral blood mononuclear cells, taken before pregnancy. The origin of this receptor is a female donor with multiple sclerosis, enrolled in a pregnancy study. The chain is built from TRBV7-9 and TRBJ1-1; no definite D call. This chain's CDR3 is CASSLGETEAFF. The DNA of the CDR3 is TGTGCCAGCAGCTTAGGGGAGACTGAAGCTTTCTTT.